These T cell receptor beta chains were read from a single sample in a study of T-cell reconstitution after alpha-beta-depleted transplantation in children. TCRdb reprocessed the PCR reads via MiXCR and lists one record per CDR3 protein. The sample has about 980,000 distinct CDR3 sequences; 25% to 35% are singletons. The material sequenced was PBMCs, mostly from graft donor cells, taken 360 days after TCRalphabeta/CD19-depleted stem cell transplant. The receptors derive from a boy less than two years old who had a stem cell transplant for SCID, so the T cells may come from the graft donor. Each CDR3 is given with its conserved first and last residue. D genes are given only for firm matches. Rows give clone size only sometimes, using once, few, many, or a class for an expanded clone.

CDR3 protein: CASSLPGQAGATNEKLFF; CDR3 DNA: TGTGCCAGCAGTTTACCGGGCCAGGCGGGTGCAACTAATGAAAAACTGTTTTTT; V gene: TRBV12-3/TRBV12-4; D gene: .; clone size: few; J gene: TRBJ1-4; CDR3 length: 18
CDR3 protein: CASSLIQGAVRKLFF; CDR3 DNA: TGTGCCAGCAGTTTAATCCAGGGGGCCGTTCGAAAACTGTTTTTT; V gene: TRBV27; D gene: TRBD1; clone size: few; J gene: TRBJ1-4; CDR3 length: 15
CDR3 protein: CASSLVTYNTDTQYF; CDR3 DNA: TGTGCCAGCAGCTTAGTAACCTACAACACAGATACGCAGTATTTT; V gene: TRBV7-9; D gene: .; clone size: .; J gene: TRBJ2-3; CDR3 length: 15
CDR3 protein: CASSSLDRAGYTF; CDR3 DNA: TGTGCCAGCAGTTCCCTCGACAGAGCTGGCTACACCTTC; V gene: TRBV27; D gene: .; clone size: .; J gene: TRBJ1-2; CDR3 length: 13
CDR3 protein: CASSLSPGVETQYF; CDR3 DNA: TGTGCCAGCAGCTTAAGTCCCGGGGTCGAGACCCAGTACTTC; V gene: TRBV7-2; D gene: .; clone size: few; J gene: TRBJ2-5; CDR3 length: 14
CDR3 protein: CASSMPTGLGANVLTF; CDR3 DNA: TGCGCCAGCAGCATGCCCACAGGGCTCGGGGCCAACGTCCTGACTTTC; V gene: TRBV5-1; D gene: .; clone size: .; J gene: TRBJ2-6; CDR3 length: 16
CDR3 protein: CASSPRTSGFYNEQFF; CDR3 DNA: TGCGCCAGCAGCCCCCGGACTAGCGGTTTCTACAATGAGCAGTTCTTC; V gene: TRBV5-1; D gene: TRBD2; clone size: .; J gene: TRBJ2-1; CDR3 length: 16
CDR3 protein: CASSYVGENSPLHF; CDR3 DNA: TGTGCCAGCAGTTATGTCGGCGAAAATTCACCCCTCCACTTT; V gene: TRBV6-5; D gene: .; clone size: few; J gene: TRBJ1-6; CDR3 length: 14
CDR3 protein: CASSLWQGRTYNEQFF; CDR3 DNA: TGCGCCAGCAGCTTGTGGCAGGGGAGGACCTACAATGAGCAGTTCTTC; V gene: TRBV5-1; D gene: .; clone size: .; J gene: TRBJ2-1; CDR3 length: 16
CDR3 protein: CASSLISQGLRPQHF; CDR3 DNA: TGTGCCAGCAGTTTAATAAGCCAGGGGTTGCGGCCCCAGCATTTT; V gene: TRBV12-3/TRBV12-4; D gene: .; clone size: .; J gene: TRBJ1-5; CDR3 length: 15
CDR3 protein: CASSFTPGTGVYNEQFF; CDR3 DNA: TGTGCCAGCAGCTTCACTCCCGGGACAGGGGTATACAATGAGCAGTTCTTC; V gene: TRBV11-2; D gene: TRBD1; clone size: few; J gene: TRBJ2-1; CDR3 length: 17
CDR3 protein: CASSLLLAGPLSYEQYF; CDR3 DNA: TGTGCCAGCAGCTTGTTACTAGCGGGTCCCCTCTCCTACGAGCAGTACTTC; V gene: TRBV5-5; D gene: TRBD2; clone size: few; J gene: TRBJ2-7; CDR3 length: 17
CDR3 protein: CASSQDVGQLSSYNEQFF; CDR3 DNA: TGCGCCAGCAGCCAAGATGTGGGGCAGTTGAGCTCCTACAATGAGCAGTTCTTC; V gene: TRBV4-3; D gene: .; clone size: .; J gene: TRBJ2-1; CDR3 length: 18
CDR3 protein: CASSPWSGMEKLFF; CDR3 DNA: TGCGCCAGCAGCCCCTGGTCGGGGATGGAAAAACTGTTTTTT; V gene: TRBV4-1; D gene: .; clone size: .; J gene: TRBJ1-4; CDR3 length: 14
CDR3 protein: CASSQEHSRPPPFF; CDR3 DNA: TGTGCCAGCAGCCAAGAGCACAGCCGGCCCCCCCCGTTCTTC; V gene: TRBV4-2; D gene: .; clone size: .; J gene: TRBJ2-1; CDR3 length: 14
CDR3 protein: CASSPLGLAVDTQYF; CDR3 DNA: TGTGCCAGCTCACCACTGGGACTAGCGGTAGATACGCAGTATTTT; V gene: TRBV18; D gene: TRBD2; clone size: .; J gene: TRBJ2-3; CDR3 length: 15
CDR3 protein: CASSFELSYNEQFF; CDR3 DNA: TGTGCCAGCAGCTTCGAGCTTTCTTACAATGAGCAGTTCTTC; V gene: TRBV7-9; D gene: .; clone size: .; J gene: TRBJ2-1; CDR3 length: 14
CDR3 protein: CASSQDLRGTSAIFTDTQYF; CDR3 DNA: TGTGCCAGCAGCCAAGATTTACGCGGGACTAGTGCTATATTCACAGATACGCAGTATTTT; V gene: TRBV14; D gene: TRBD2; clone size: .; J gene: TRBJ2-3; CDR3 length: 20
CDR3 protein: CSVEGFTGPRYNEQFF; CDR3 DNA: TGCAGCGTTGAGGGATTTACCGGGCCCAGATACAATGAGCAGTTCTTC; V gene: TRBV29-1; D gene: .; clone size: .; J gene: TRBJ2-1; CDR3 length: 16